This T cell receptor (beta chain) emerged from a study of OX40 agonist ivuxolimab in advanced cancers. Across the study: In this cohort, patients received ivuxolimab, an agonistic anti-OX40 (CD134) antibody. Administration of intravenous ivuxolimab to patients occurred every 2 weeks at 0.01 to 10 mg/kg.

In germline, CDR1 is SGHAT, CDR2 FQNNGV. The CDR3 has 15 amino acids. With 7 bases removed from V and 0 bases from J, the gap between germline ends came to 10 bases. People who had autoimmune disease history or systemic immunosuppression were excluded. Method: immunoSEQ multiplex PCR; TCRdb's copy keeps in-frame clones and lacks some. This sample has about 36,000 clones, with 70% to 85% found just once. The specimen comprised CD4+ or CD8+ T cells sorted from blood, sampled in a trial of the OX40 agonist ivuxolimab. The chain recombines TRBV11-2 with TRBJ1-6, with D perhaps TRBD1 (5 bases). This clonotype was obtained from an adult with an advanced solid tumor such as melanoma, head and neck, liver or kidney cancer. The CDR3 protein is CASTREFSYNSPLHF. Written as DNA, the CDR3 is TGTGCCAGCACCAGGGAGTTCTCCTATAATTCACCCCTCCACTTT.